Listed below are T cell receptor beta chains from one sample, sequenced in a study of T cells in Graves' hyperthyroidism and ophthalmopathy. MiXCR, run by TCRdb on the multiplex PCR reads, gives a single entry per CDR3 protein. The table includes about 270,000 distinct CDR3 sequences, 24% detected once. Sequenced material: blood. These receptor sequences come from a woman between 35 and 50 years old with Graves' ophthalmopathy. Each CDR3 is given with its conserved first and last residue.

>TRBJ2-5|TRBV28
CATTGGTALQETQYF
>TRBJ1-5|TRBV6-2/TRBV6-3
CASSSHRGHSNQPQHF
>TRBJ2-5|TRBV28
CASSTLWVVVETQYF
>NA|TRBV6-2/TRBV6-3
CAISSTYEQFF
>TRBJ2-5|TRBV11-2
CASSPGLAEETQYF
>TRBJ2-7|TRBV6-1
CASSVRTGTSYEQYF
>TRBJ2-5|TRBV30
CAWSVPGWETQYF
>TRBJ2-2|TRBV30
CAWSGGDGELFF
>TRBJ2-5|TRBV12-3/TRBV12-4
CASSRSSGIVETQYF
>TRBJ2-7|TRBV28
CASNPGPYEQYF
>TRBJ1-2|TRBV12-3/TRBV12-4
CASSTEQGHGYTF
>TRBJ2-5|TRBV6-2/TRBV6-3
CASGEPVQTQYF
>TRBJ1-5|TRBV10-3
CATGGQANQPQHF
>TRBJ2-5|TRBV4-1
CASSQGRDVPETQYF
>TRBJ2-5|TRBV12-3/TRBV12-4
CASSFRREGLETQYF
>TRBJ1-2|TRBV6-1
CASSILRGGYGYTF
>TRBJ2-2|TRBV6-5
CASSYDSGSSGELFF
>TRBJ2-2|TRBV28
CASRAIRAPTHMGELFF
>TRBJ1-5|TRBV28
CASSLGGASNQPQHF
>TRBJ1-2|TRBV7-2
CASSLARFGYTF
>TRBJ1-1|TRBV20-1
CSAPRDRVTEAFF
>TRBJ2-3|TRBV3-1
CASSHFSGSRTDTQYF
>TRBJ1-6|TRBV12-3/TRBV12-4
CASSLRGDNSPLHF
>TRBJ2-7|TRBV6-5
CASSGTGGIEQYF
>TRBJ1-2|TRBV2
CARDRTGLVGYTF
>TRBJ2-5|TRBV20-1
CSARTLPIRRLAGGLETQYF
>TRBJ1-2|TRBV9
CASSVEGRGNYGYTF
>TRBJ2-7|TRBV12-3/TRBV12-4
CASSLGPLEQYF
>TRBJ2-2|TRBV28
CASSTNSGRELTGELFF